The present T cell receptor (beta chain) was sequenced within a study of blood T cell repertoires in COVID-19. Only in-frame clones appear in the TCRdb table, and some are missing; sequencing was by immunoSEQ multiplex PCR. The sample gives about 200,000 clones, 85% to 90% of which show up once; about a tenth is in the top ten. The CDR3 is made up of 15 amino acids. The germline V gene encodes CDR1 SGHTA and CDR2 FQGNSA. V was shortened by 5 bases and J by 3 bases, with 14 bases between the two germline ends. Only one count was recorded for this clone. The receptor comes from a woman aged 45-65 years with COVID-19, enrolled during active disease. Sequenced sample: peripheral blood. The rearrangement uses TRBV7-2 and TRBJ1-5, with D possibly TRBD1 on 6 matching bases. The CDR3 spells CASSRVPGANQPQHF. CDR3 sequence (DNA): TGTGCCAGCAGCCGGGTCCCAGGGGCCAATCAGCCCCAGCATTTT.